Below, 15 T cell receptor beta chains from the same sample are listed, as sequenced in a study of beta chain features in type 1 diabetes. Regarding the study as a whole: When Type 1 diabetes patients were examined, their TCRB CDR3s proved moderately but significantly shorter in all four CD4+ subsets.

No antigen has been identified for these receptors. Reverse transcribing all isolated RNA meant expressed TCRB transcripts were sequenced. Sequenced by immunoSEQ multiplex PCR; TCRdb stores in-frame clones only, minus some. The sample holds around 240,000 clones, roughly 16% seen once. Sample: naive CD4+ T cells from blood. The origin of the receptors is a man between 25 and 39 years old with type 1 diabetes.

This clone was counted only a few times. This chain connects TRBV18 to TRBJ2-6; D remains unclear. CDR3 length: 14 residues. Trimming left V 6 bases short and J 0 bases short, with 6 bases between. Germline V gene data show CDR1 as KGHSH and CDR2 as LQKENI. CDR3 sequence: CASSQRSGANVLTF. The CDR3 coding sequence is TGTGCCAGCTCCCAGCGCTCTGGGGCCAACGTCCTGACTTTC.

The chain joins TRBV4-3 to TRBJ2-1; 10 bases are a match to TRBD2. The CDR3 covers 18 residues. Germline CDR1 reads LGHNA; CDR2 reads YSLEER. The ends lost 0 bases at V and 0 bases at J; junction bases unmatched: 5. The CDR3 here is CASSQEGASGSSYNEQFF. The CDR3, as DNA: TGCGCCAGCAGCCAAGAGGGGGCTAGCGGGAGCTCCTACAATGAGCAGTTCTTC.

This clone was seen more than once but under ten times. The rearrangement joins TRBV21-1 to TRBJ2-7; TRBD2, the table's D call, was not compared with the DNA. TRBV21-1 is given as a pseudogene. The CDR3 covers 17 residues. The CDR3 region has the DNA TGTGCCAGCAGCAAAGGGACCGGGACTGGGATGTCTACCGAGCAGTACTTC. This sequence encodes CASSKGTGTGMSTEQYF.

A few counts support this clone. The chain has TRBV29-1 and TRBJ2-5; TRBD1 matches at 8 bases. The CDR3 has 12 amino acids. The junction had 2 bases not matched to a gene; V was cut back by 6 bases and J by 2 bases. Germline loops: CDR1 SQVTM, CDR2 ANQGSEA. CDR3 residues: CSVYRGQETQYF. CDR3 in DNA: TGCAGCGTCTACAGGGGGCAAGAGACCCAGTACTTC.

The rearrangement links TRBV14 to TRBJ2-5, with 9 bases matching TRBD2. V trimming: 4 bases; J trimming: 5 bases; junction bases outside the gene matches: 5. This CDR3 spans 14 amino acids. In germline, CDR1 is SGHDN, CDR2 FVKESK. The CDR3 DNA reads as TGTGCCAGCAGCCTTGGGACTAGCAGGGAGACCCAGTACTTC. It is translated as CASSLGTSRETQYF.

The genes are TRBV29-1 and TRBJ1-3; D perhaps matches TRBD1 (6 bases). The CDR3 is 13 amino acids. Trimming stripped 4 bases from V and 2 bases from J, with 9 bases between. Per germline, CDR1 SQVTM and CDR2 ANQGSEA. In DNA, the CDR3 is TGCAGCGTTGGGGACACTCCTGGAAACACCATATATTTT. It translates to CSVGDTPGNTIYF. The full variable domain, its missing parts supplied by reference TRBV29-1 and TRBJ1-3, is SAVISQKPSRDICQRGTSLTIQCQVDSQVTMMFWYRQQPGQSLTLIATANQGSEATYESGFVIDKFPISRPNLTFSTLTVSNMSPEDSSIYLCSVGDTPGNTIYFGEGSWLTVV.

This clone was counted a few times. This chain connects TRBV7-2 to TRBJ2-3; 7 bases are shared with TRBD1. V trimming: 2 bases; J trimming: 1 base; junction bases outside the gene matches: 3. CDR3 size: 15 residues. CDR1 is SGHTA and CDR2 is FQGNSA in the germline V gene. The CDR3 loop is CASSLSGTGTDTQYF. The CDR3 nucleotides read TGTGCCAGCAGCTTATCCGGGACAGGCACAGATACGCAGTATTTT.

This clone appeared a few times. The rearrangement joins TRBV29-1 to TRBJ2-5; 7 bases are a match to TRBD1. Germline CDR1 is SQVTM and CDR2 is ANQGSEA. After removal of 4 bases from V and 5 bases from J, the junction contained 7 bases not matched to a gene. This CDR3 spans 13 amino acids. The CDR3 region has the DNA TGCAGCGTTGTAGAAGGGGGCAGCGAGACCCAGTACTTC. Protein: CSVVEGGSETQYF.

This clone was detected a few times. The chain has TRBV29-1 and TRBJ2-7; 8 bases match TRBD1. This CDR3 has 14 amino acids. Germline V CDR1 and CDR2: SQVTM, ANQGSEA. J lost 0 bases, V lost 6 bases, and 7 bases had no gene match. CDR3 loop: CSVADRESSYEQYF. The CDR3 region has the DNA TGCAGCGTAGCGGACAGGGAGAGCTCCTACGAGCAGTACTTC.

The chain couples TRBV21-1 to TRBJ2-1. TRBV21-1 is a pseudogene locus. The CDR3 is made up of 13 amino acids. The CDR3 nucleotides read TGTGCCAGCAGCAAAATCGTCGGCTATGAGCAGTTCTTC. It yields the protein CASSKIVGYEQFF.

This chain connects TRBV7-9 to TRBJ1-2; no reliable D call. V lost 1 base, J lost 5 bases, and 5 bases lay in between. CDR3 length: 12 amino acids. The V gene's germline CDR1 is SEHNR and CDR2 FQNEAQ (reference sequence). CDR3 in amino acids: CASSLVGYGYTF. CDR3 DNA: TGTGCCAGCAGCTTAGTAGGTTATGGCTACACCTTC.

The V gene is TRBV10-3, the J gene TRBJ2-5; 12 nucleotides align to TRBD2. The CDR3 spans 17 residues. V was pared by 4 bases and J by 2 bases, with 8 bases of the junction left unmatched. Germline V CDR1 and CDR2: ENHRY, SYGVKD. This CDR3 is CAISGLAGEGQQETQYF. DNA of the CDR3: TGTGCCATCAGTGGACTAGCGGGAGAAGGGCAGCAAGAGACCCAGTACTTC.

Note on this clone: The same CDR3 also results from other DNA sequences found in this sample. The chain links TRBV30 to TRBJ1-2; D remains ambiguous. Germline assignment: CDR1 GTSNPN and CDR2 SVGIG (reference sequence). Trimming shortened V by 0 bases and J by 5 bases, and 7 bases separated the two germline ends. The CDR3 length is 12 residues. The CDR3 bases are TGTGCCTGGAGTGTTAGCGCATATGGCTACACCTTC. It translates to CAWSVSAYGYTF.

This clone showed up just a few times. V and J are TRBV29-1 and TRBJ2-1; 10 bases line up with TRBD2. Germline loops: CDR1 SQVTM, CDR2 ANQGSEA. After removal of 5 bases from V and 4 bases from J, the junction contained 5 bases not matched to a gene. The CDR3 spans 14 residues. This CDR3 is CSVLSGRGYNEQFF. The CDR3 region has the DNA TGCAGCGTTCTCAGCGGGAGGGGGTACAATGAGCAGTTCTTC.

This chain uses TRBV7-9 with TRBJ1-4; perhaps TRBD1 as D (6 bases). This CDR3 has 15 residues. Trimming shortened V by 1 base and J by 5 bases, and 11 bases separated the two germline ends. Germline CDR1 is SEHNR and CDR2 is FQNEAQ (reference sequence). The DNA for the CDR3 is TGTGCCAGCAGCTTAGGGCAGGGGCCAAATGAAAAACTGTTTTTT. Translating gives CASSLGQGPNEKLFF. The variable domain in full, with the rest retrieved from reference TRBV7-9 and TRBJ1-4, is DTGVSQNPRHKITKRGQNVTFRCDPISEHNRLYWYRQTLGQGPEFLTYFQNEAQLEKSRLLSDRFSAERPKGSFSTLEIQRTEQGDSAMYLCASSLGQGPNEKLFFGSGTQLSVL.